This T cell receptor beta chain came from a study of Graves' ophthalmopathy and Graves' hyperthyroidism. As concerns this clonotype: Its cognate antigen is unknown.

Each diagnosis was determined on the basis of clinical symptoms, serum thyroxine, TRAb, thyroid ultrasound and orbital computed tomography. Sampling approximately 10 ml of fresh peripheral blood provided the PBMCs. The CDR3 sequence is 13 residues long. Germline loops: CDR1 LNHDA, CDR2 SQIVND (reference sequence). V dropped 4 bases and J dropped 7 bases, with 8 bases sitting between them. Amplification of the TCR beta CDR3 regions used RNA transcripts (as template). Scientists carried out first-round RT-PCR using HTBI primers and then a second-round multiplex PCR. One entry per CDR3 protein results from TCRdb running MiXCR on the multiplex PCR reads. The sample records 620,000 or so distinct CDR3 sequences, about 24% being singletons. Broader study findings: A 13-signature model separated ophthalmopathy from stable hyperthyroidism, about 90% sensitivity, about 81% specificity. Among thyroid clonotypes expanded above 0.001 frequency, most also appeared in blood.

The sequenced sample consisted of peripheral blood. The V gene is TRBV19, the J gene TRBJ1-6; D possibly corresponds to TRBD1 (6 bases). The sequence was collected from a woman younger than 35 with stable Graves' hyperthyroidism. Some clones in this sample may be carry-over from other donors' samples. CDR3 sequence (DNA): TGTGCCAGTAGTACAGGGGCAAATTCACCCCTCCACTTT. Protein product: CASSTGANSPLHF.